This T cell receptor beta chain derives from a study of Graves' ophthalmopathy and Graves' hyperthyroidism. The CDR3 is 16 residues long. The germline gives CDR1 DFQATT, CDR2 SNEGSKA (reference sequence). With 2 bases clipped from V and 0 bases from J, the junction kept 6 bases outside the gene matches. This clonotype was seen many times. Its matching antigen is unknown. RNA transcripts were the template, and TCR beta CDR3 regions were amplified from them. Second-round multiplex PCR came after first-round RT-PCR with HTBI primers. TCRdb reanalysed the multiplex PCR reads using MiXCR and keeps one entry per CDR3 protein. The data hold around 1,200,000 distinct CDR3 sequences, with less than 45% observed a single time. Study-level findings and limits: Most thyroid clonotypes with frequency above 0.001 were detected in blood too. As the model predicted ophthalmopathy progression, it achieved a sensitivity of 70% to 71% and a specificity of about 72%.

This sequence was found in an adult man with Graves' hyperthyroidism. The sample comprised peripheral blood or thyroid tissue (not recorded which). V is TRBV20-1 and J is TRBJ2-5; 10 bases are a match to TRBD2. The CDR3: CSARLAGVTYQETQYF. In nucleotides, the CDR3 is TGCAGTGCTAGACTAGCGGGAGTGACGTACCAAGAGACCCAGTACTTC.